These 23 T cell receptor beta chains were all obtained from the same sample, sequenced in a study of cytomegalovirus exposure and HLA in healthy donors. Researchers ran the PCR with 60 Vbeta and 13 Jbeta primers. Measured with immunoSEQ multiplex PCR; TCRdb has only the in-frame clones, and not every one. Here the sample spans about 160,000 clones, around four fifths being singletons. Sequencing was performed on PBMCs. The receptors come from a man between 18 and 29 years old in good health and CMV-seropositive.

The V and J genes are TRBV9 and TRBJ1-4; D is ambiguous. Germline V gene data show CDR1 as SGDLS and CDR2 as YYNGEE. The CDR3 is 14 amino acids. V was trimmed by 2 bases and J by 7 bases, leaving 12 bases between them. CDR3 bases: TGTGCCAGCAGCGTTGGTCTCAGTGGTGAAAAACTGTTTTTT. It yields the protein CASSVGLSGEKLFF.

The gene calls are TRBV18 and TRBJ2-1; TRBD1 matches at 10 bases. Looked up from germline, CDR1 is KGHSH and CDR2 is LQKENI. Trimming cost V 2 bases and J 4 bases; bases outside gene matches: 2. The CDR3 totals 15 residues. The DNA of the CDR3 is TGTGCCAGCTCACCATCGGGACAGGGGTACAATGAGCAGTTCTTC. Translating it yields CASSPSGQGYNEQFF.

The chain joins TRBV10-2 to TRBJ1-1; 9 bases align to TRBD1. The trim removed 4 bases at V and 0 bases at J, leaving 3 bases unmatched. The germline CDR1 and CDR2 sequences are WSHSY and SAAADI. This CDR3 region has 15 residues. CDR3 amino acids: CASSVTGGMNTEAFF. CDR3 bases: TGCGCCAGCAGTGTCACAGGGGGCATGAACACTGAAGCTTTCTTT.

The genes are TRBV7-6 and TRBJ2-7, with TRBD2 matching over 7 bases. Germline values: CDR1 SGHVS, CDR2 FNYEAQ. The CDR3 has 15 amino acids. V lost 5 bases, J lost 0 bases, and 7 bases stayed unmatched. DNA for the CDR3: TGTGCCAGCAGCATTAGCGGGCCTCTCTCCTACGAGCAGTACTTC. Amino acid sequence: CASSISGPLSYEQYF.

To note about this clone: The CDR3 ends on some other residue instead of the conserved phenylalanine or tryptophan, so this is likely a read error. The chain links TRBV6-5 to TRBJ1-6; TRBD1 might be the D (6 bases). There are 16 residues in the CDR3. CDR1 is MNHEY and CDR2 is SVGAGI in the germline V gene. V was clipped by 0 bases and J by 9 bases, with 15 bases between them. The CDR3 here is CASSYSSPSRGSPLHL. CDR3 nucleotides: TGTGCCAGCAGTTACTCTTCCCCTTCCAGGGGTTCACCCCTCCACCTT.

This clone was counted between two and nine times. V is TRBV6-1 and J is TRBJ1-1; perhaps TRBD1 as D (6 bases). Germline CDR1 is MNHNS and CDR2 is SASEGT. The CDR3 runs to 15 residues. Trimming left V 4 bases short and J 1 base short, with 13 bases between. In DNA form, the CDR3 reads TGTGCCAGCAGTGCCTGGCTGGGGGCGAACACTGAAGCTTTCTTT. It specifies CASSAWLGANTEAFF.

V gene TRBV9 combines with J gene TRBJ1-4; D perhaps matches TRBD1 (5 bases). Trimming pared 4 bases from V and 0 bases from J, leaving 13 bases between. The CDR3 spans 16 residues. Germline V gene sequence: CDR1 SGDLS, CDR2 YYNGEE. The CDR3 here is CASSPGRGATNEKLFF. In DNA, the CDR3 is TGTGCCAGCAGCCCAGGGCGGGGGGCAACTAATGAAAAACTGTTTTTT.

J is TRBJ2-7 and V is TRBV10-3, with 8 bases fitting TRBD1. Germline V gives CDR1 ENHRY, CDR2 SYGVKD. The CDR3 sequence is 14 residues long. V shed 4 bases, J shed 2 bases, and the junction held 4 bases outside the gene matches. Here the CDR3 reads CAISVGQGAYEQYF. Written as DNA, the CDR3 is TGTGCCATCAGTGTAGGACAGGGCGCCTACGAGCAGTACTTC.

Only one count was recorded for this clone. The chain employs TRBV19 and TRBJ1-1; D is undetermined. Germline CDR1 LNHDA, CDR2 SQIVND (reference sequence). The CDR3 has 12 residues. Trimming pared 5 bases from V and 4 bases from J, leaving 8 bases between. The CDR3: CASSPGATEAFF. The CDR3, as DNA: TGTGCCAGTAGTCCCGGAGCCACTGAAGCTTTCTTT.

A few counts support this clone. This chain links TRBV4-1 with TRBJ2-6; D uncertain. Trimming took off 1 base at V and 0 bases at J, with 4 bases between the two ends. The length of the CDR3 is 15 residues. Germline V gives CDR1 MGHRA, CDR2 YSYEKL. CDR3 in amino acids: CASSQAHSGANVLTF. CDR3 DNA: TGCGCCAGCAGCCAAGCCCACTCTGGGGCCAACGTCCTGACTTTC.

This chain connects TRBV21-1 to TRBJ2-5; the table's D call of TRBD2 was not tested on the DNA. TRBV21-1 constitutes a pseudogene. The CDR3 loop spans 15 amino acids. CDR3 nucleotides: TGTGCCAGCAGCAAAGAGGTGGGGGGGATCAGGGCCCAGTACTTC. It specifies CASSKEVGGIRAQYF.

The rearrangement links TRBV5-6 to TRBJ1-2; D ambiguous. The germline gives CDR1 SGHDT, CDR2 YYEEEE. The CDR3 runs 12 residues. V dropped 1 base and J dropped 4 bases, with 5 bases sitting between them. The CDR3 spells CASSLSSYGYTF. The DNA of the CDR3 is TGTGCCAGCAGCTTGTCCAGCTATGGCTACACCTTC. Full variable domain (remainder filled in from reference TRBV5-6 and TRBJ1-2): DAGVTQSPTHLIKTRGQQVTLRCSPKSGHDTVSWYQQALGQGPQFIFQYYEEEERQRGNFPDRFSGHQFPNYSSELNVNALLLGDSALYLCASSLSSYGYTFGSGTRLTVV.

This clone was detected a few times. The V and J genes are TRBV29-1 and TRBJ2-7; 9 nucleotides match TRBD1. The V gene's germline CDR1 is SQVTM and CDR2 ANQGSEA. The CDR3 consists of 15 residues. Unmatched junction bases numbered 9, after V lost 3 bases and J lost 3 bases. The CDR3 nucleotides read TGCAGCGTTGAGGGTACAGGGGGCGGAAACTACGAGCAGTACTTC. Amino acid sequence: CSVEGTGGGNYEQYF.

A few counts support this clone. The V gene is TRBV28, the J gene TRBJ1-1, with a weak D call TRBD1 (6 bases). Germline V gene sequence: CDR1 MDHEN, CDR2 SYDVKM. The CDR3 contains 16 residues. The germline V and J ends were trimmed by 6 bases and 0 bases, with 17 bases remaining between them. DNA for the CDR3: TGTGCCAGCAGGACAACCACAGGGACCATGAACACTGAAGCTTTCTTT. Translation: CASRTTTGTMNTEAFF.

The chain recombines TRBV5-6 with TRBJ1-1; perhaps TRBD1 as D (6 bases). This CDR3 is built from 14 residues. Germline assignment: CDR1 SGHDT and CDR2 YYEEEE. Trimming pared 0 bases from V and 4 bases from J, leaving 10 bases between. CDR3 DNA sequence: TGTGCCAGCAGCTTGGAAGGGGGAACCACTGAAGCTTTCTTT. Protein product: CASSLEGGTTEAFF.

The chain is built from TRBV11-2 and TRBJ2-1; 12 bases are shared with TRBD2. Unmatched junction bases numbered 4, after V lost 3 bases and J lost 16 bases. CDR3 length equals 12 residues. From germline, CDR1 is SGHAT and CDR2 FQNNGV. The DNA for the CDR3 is TGTGCCAGCAGCTTCCGACTAGCGGGAGTTTTCTTC. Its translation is CASSFRLAGVFF. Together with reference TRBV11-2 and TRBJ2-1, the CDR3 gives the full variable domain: EAGVAQSPRYKIIEKRQSVAFWCNPISGHATLYWYQQILGQGPKLLIQFQNNGVVDDSQLPKDRFSAERLKGVDSTLKIQPAKLEDSAVYLCASSFRLAGVFFGPGTRLTVL.

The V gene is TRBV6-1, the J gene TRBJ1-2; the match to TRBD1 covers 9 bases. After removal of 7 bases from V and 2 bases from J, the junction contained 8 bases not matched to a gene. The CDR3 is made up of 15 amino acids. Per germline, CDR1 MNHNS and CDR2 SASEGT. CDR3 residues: CASKLGQGINYGYTF. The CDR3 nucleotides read TGTGCCAGCAAATTGGGACAGGGCATCAACTATGGCTACACCTTC.

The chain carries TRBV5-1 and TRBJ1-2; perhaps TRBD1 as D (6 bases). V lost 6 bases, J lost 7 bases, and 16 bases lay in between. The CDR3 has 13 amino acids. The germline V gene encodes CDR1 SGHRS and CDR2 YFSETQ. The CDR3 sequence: CASTQQGLGGYTF. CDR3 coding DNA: TGCGCCAGCACCCAACAGGGTTTAGGTGGCTACACCTTC. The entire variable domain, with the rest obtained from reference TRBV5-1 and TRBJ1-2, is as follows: KAGVTQTPRYLIKTRGQQVTLSCSPISGHRSVSWYQQTPGQGLQFLFEYFSETQRNKGNFPGRFSGRQFSNSRSEMNVSTLELGDSALYLCASTQQGLGGYTFGSGTRLTVV.

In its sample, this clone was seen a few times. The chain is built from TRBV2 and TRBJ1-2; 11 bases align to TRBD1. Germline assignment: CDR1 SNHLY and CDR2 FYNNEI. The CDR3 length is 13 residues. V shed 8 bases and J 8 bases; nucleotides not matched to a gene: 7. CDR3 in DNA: TGTGCCAGCGCCCAGGGACAGGGGGTAGGCTACACCTTC. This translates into CASAQGQGVGYTF.

The CDR3 reads CASSYTDRDEQYF. DNA for the CDR3: TGTGCCAGCAGTTACACGGACAGGGACGAGCAGTACTTC. The gene calls are TRBV27 and TRBJ2-7; 8 bases are shared with TRBD1. Germline trimming cut 4 bases from V and 5 bases from J; bases unmatched to any gene: 4. This CDR3 region has 13 residues. Looked up from germline, CDR1 is MNHEY and CDR2 is SMNVEV (reference sequence).

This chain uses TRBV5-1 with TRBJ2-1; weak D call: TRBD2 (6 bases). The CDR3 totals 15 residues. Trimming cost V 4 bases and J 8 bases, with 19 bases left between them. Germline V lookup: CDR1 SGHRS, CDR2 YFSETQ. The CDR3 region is CASSNWMGGWDEQFF. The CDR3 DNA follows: TGCGCCAGCAGCAATTGGATGGGGGGTTGGGATGAGCAGTTCTTC.

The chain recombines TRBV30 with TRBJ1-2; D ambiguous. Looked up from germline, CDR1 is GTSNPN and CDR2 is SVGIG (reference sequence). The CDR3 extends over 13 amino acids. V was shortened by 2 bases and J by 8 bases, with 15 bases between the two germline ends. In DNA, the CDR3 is TGTGCCTGGAGTCTAAGGTTGGAGGACGGCTACACCTTC. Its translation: CAWSLRLEDGYTF.

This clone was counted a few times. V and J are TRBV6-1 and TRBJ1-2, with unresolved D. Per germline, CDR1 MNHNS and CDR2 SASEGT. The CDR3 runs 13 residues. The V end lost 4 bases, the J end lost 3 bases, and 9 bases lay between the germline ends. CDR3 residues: CASSVPTYYGYTF. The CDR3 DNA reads TGTGCCAGCAGTGTTCCGACATACTATGGCTACACCTTC.